This passage covers 25 T cell receptor beta chains from one sample sequenced in a study of metastatic and nonmetastatic thyroid tumors (dated by TCRdb to the early 2020s). No treatment had been received by any patient before thyroid surgery. Libraries came from PCR. TCRdb records Illumina HiSeq 4000 as the sequencer. Using fastp at Q25 and MiXCR, TCRdb reprocessed the public reads and kept productive beta chains. Recorded for this sample are roughly 11,000 clones; 27% of them occurred a single time. The ten biggest clones cover about 21% of the sample. The sequencing input was adjacent normal tissue. These TCRs come from a male donor with papillary thyroid cancer or a benign thyroid nodule (not recorded which). Some clones in this sample may be carry-over from other donors' samples.

This sequence joins TRBV5-4 and TRBJ2-1; TRBD1 is a possible D gene (5 bases). The CDR3 sequence is 18 residues long. Trimming removed 0 bases from V and 8 bases from J, with 24 bases in between. Germline V CDR1 and CDR2: SGHNT, YYREEE (reference sequence). CDR3 sequence reads: CASSLENRTPFLSHEQFF. CDR3 in DNA: TGTGCCAGCAGCTTGGAAAACAGGACGCCGTTCCTCTCCCATGAGCAGTTCTTC.

Sample share makes this clone medium-sized (0.01 to 0.1%). The V and J genes are TRBV19 and TRBJ1-1; 8 bases match TRBD1. Germline CDR1 LNHDA, CDR2 SQIVND (reference sequence). The CDR3 is made up of 18 amino acids. Trimming at V came to 3 bases and at J to 5 bases, leaving 17 bases not matched to a gene. The CDR3 nucleotides are TGTGCCAGTAGTATTGGTCTTGACAGGGGACAACTCTGGACTGAAGCTTTCTTT. Residues: CASSIGLDRGQLWTEAFF. The whole variable domain, filled in from reference TRBV19 and TRBJ1-1, reads DGGITQSPKYLFRKEGQNVTLSCEQNLNHDAMYWYRQDPGQGLRLIYYSQIVNDFQKGDIAEGYSVSREKKESFPLTVTSAQKNPTAFYLCASSIGLDRGQLWTEAFFGQGTRLTVV.

This clone appeared a few times. The V and J genes are TRBV3-1 and TRBJ2-7, with D possibly being TRBD2 (6 bases). This CDR3 is built from 18 residues. Trimming stripped 0 bases from V and 3 bases from J, with 21 bases between. Looked up from germline, CDR1 is LGHDT and CDR2 is YNNKEL (reference sequence). CDR3 in amino acids: CASSQDRWGDPIGYEQYF. DNA for the CDR3: TGTGCCAGCAGCCAAGATAGGTGGGGGGACCCCATAGGCTACGAGCAGTACTTC.

With respect to this clone: The same CDR3 is also encoded by other DNA sequences in this sample. The V gene is TRBV27, the J gene TRBJ1-2, with 9 bases that match TRBD1. V was pared by 3 bases and J by 8 bases, with 4 bases of the junction left unmatched. From germline, CDR1 is MNHEY and CDR2 SMNVEV (reference sequence). This CDR3 is built from 13 residues. CDR3 nucleotides: TGTGCCAGCAGTTTCACAGGGGGCTCCGGCTACACCTTC. It encodes CASSFTGGSGYTF.

This rearrangement joins TRBV11-1 to TRBJ2-1, with D possibly called TRBD1 or TRBD2 (5 bases each). Trimming pared 4 bases from V and 8 bases from J, leaving 27 bases between. CDR3 length: 18 amino acids. The germline CDR1 and CDR2 sequences are SGHAT and FQDESV (reference sequence). CDR3 region: CASSSLRGRDASTDEQFF. CDR3 nucleotide sequence: TGTGCCAGCAGCTCCCTCCGGGGCAGGGACGCTTCTACCGATGAGCAGTTCTTC. Looking up the rest from reference TRBV11-1 and TRBJ2-1 gives the full variable domain: EAEVAQSPRYKITEKSQAVAFWCDPISGHATLYWYRQILGQGPELLVQFQDESVVDDSQLPKDRFSAERLKGVDSTLKIQPAELGDSAMYLCASSSLRGRDASTDEQFFGPGTRLTVL.

In its sample, this clone was seen a few times. V gene TRBV29-1 combines with J gene TRBJ2-2; 9 bases line up with TRBD1. The CDR3 is 14 amino acids. CDR1 and CDR2 from the germline V gene are SQVTM and ANQGSEA. V trimming: 3 bases; J trimming: 4 bases; junction bases outside the gene matches: 3. The CDR3 reads CSVERTGATGELFF. DNA of the CDR3: TGCAGCGTTGAGAGGACAGGGGCCACCGGGGAGCTGTTTTTT.

The rearrangement uses TRBV6-1 and TRBJ2-7, with 7 positions matching TRBD1. J was trimmed by 5 bases and V by 4 bases; bases with no gene match: 5. CDR1 and CDR2 from the germline V gene are MNHNS and SASEGT. The CDR3 runs to 13 residues. CDR3 sequence: CASSATGVDEQYF. Here the CDR3 DNA reads TGTGCCAGCAGTGCCACAGGGGTCGACGAGCAGTACTTC.

This clone rates as medium-sized. The rearrangement joins TRBV7-9 to TRBJ1-1; 7 bases line up with TRBD1. CDR3 length: 14 residues. The germline gives CDR1 SEHNR, CDR2 FQNEAQ (reference sequence). The J segment lost 7 bases and the V segment lost 5 bases, leaving 10 bases of the junction unmatched. The CDR3 DNA is TGTGCCAGCAGCCGGAATACGGGGACAGTTGAAGCTTTCTTT. It is translated as CASSRNTGTVEAFF. The whole variable domain, remainder taken from reference TRBV7-9 and TRBJ1-1, is DTGVSQNPRHKITKRGQNVTFRCDPISEHNRLYWYRQTLGQGPEFLTYFQNEAQLEKSRLLSDRFSAERPKGSFSTLEIQRTEQGDSAMYLCASSRNTGTVEAFFGQGTRLTVV.

The chain uses TRBV6-1 and TRBJ2-1; 13 bases align to TRBD2. Germline V gene data show CDR1 as MNHNS and CDR2 as SASEGT. V trimming: 7 bases; J trimming: 7 bases; junction bases outside the gene matches: 10. The CDR3 covers 16 residues. Written as DNA, the CDR3 is TGTGCCAGCACCGCACTAGCGGGGGGGATCAGGAATGAGCAGTTCTTC. Translating gives CASTALAGGIRNEQFF.

Worth noting for this clone: Given the absence of the conserved phenylalanine or tryptophan at the CDR3 end, a read error is likely. This chain links TRBV20-1 with TRBJ2-7; 9 bases line up with TRBD1. The trim removed 0 bases at V and 7 bases at J, leaving 13 bases unmatched. The length of the CDR3 is 16 residues. Germline assignment: CDR1 DFQATT and CDR2 SNEGSKA (reference sequence). CDR3 sequence: CSARDPLVQGAGEQYS. The CDR3 DNA sequence: TGCAGTGCTAGAGATCCTCTCGTACAGGGGGCTGGGGAGCAGTACTCC.

A word on this clone: This CDR3 is missing its conserved last phenylalanine or tryptophan, likely due to a read error. The chain's CDR3 is CASRMTGPSYGYTL. CDR3 DNA: TGTGCCAGCAGAATGACAGGGCCCAGCTATGGCTACACCCTC. The chain recombines TRBV2 with TRBJ1-2; 7 nucleotides align to TRBD1. The trim removed 6 bases at V and 4 bases at J, leaving 8 bases unmatched. CDR3 length: 14 amino acids. CDR1 SNHLY and CDR2 FYNNEI come from the germline V gene.

In this sample, this clone is medium-sized (0.01 to 0.1%). The genes are TRBV19 and TRBJ2-7; no firm D call. The germline CDR1 and CDR2 sequences are LNHDA and SQIVND (reference sequence). V gave up 3 bases and J gave up 4 bases, with 19 bases separating them. The length of the CDR3 is 16 residues. CDR3 loop: CASSISASPGGYEQYF. Here the CDR3 DNA reads TGTGCCAGTAGTATCTCCGCCAGCCCCGGTGGGTACGAGCAGTACTTC.

V and J are TRBV20-1 and TRBJ2-7; tentatively, D is TRBD1 or TRBD2 (6 bases each). The CDR3 has 15 residues. Deletions cut 7 bases from V and 2 bases from J, with 21 bases between. Germline V lookup: CDR1 DFQATT, CDR2 SNEGSKA (reference sequence). CDR3 amino acids: CSGNRIGGSAYEQYF. CDR3 coding DNA: TGCAGTGGGAACCGGATAGGGGGGTCGGCCTACGAGCAGTACTTC.

A word on this clone: The junction does not match germline at one end; this may be a read error. This chain links TRBV11-1 with TRBJ2-3; possibly TRBD1 for D (5 bases). The CDR3 sequence is 16 residues long. Germline V gives CDR1 SGHAT, CDR2 FQDESV (reference sequence). This chain's CDR3 is CVSRDQGHGCTDTQYF. For the CDR3, the DNA is TGTGTCAGCAGAGACCAAGGACATGGGTGCACAGATACGCAGTATTTT.

The chain recombines TRBV7-9 with TRBJ1-2; TRBD1 matches at 9 bases. Losses at the gene ends were 3 bases for V and 4 bases for J; bases not matched to a gene: 3. The CDR3 loop spans 14 amino acids. Per germline, CDR1 SEHNR and CDR2 FQNEAQ (reference sequence). The CDR3 DNA reads as TGTGCCAGCAGCTTCGGGACAGGGCGCTATGGCTACACCTTC. Residues: CASSFGTGRYGYTF.

The rearrangement links TRBV4-1 to TRBJ2-5, with 16 nucleotides matching TRBD2. J was trimmed by 0 bases and V by 4 bases; bases with no gene match: 5. CDR1 MGHRA and CDR2 YSYEKL come from the germline V gene. The CDR3 spans 18 residues. The CDR3 region is CASSPYGTSGGDQETQYF. The CDR3 nucleotides read TGCGCCAGCAGCCCGTATGGGACTAGCGGGGGGGACCAAGAGACCCAGTACTTC.

The V and J genes are TRBV3-1 and TRBJ1-3; 7 bases line up with TRBD1. Germline-derived CDR1 and CDR2 are LGHDT and YNNKEL (reference sequence). Trimming took 6 bases from V and 0 from J; bases not matched to a gene: 2. The CDR3 is 14 amino acids. CDR3 sequence reads: CASRGDSSGNTIYF. The CDR3 nucleotides read TGTGCCAGCAGGGGGGACAGCTCTGGAAACACCATATATTTT.

By proportion, this clone is medium-sized. The genes are TRBV5-1 and TRBJ2-1; TRBD2 matches at 11 bases. Looked up from germline, CDR1 is SGHRS and CDR2 is YFSETQ. V lost 3 bases and J lost 5; bases outside the gene matches: 4. This CDR3 contains 15 residues. The CDR3 DNA sequence: TGCGCCAGCAGCTCACTAGCGGGAGAAAACAATGAGCAGTTCTTC. Translated, it gives CASSSLAGENNEQFF.

The chain has TRBV24-1 and TRBJ2-1; D gene unclear. Germline V gene lookup returns CDR1 KGHDR and CDR2 SFDVKD. This CDR3 is 12 amino acids long. Trimming pared 6 bases from V and 9 bases from J, leaving 11 bases between. For the CDR3, the DNA is TGTGCCACCAGTCTTTTGGCTGGTGAGCAGTTCTTC. It translates to CATSLLAGEQFF.

This clone was recorded a few times. One end of the junction is discordant with germline, which a read error may explain. This sequence joins TRBV2 and TRBJ1-3; unclear D gene. Germline V gives CDR1 SNHLY, CDR2 FYNNEI. There are 14 residues in the CDR3. CDR3 sequence reads: CARSTVYGGNTIYF. DNA of the CDR3: TGCGCCAGAAGCACAGTGTATGGTGGAAACACCATATATTTT.

Only a few counts were recorded for this clone. This may come from a read error, since a much larger clone is one base off. The V call is TRBV28, the J call TRBJ1-4; TRBD1 matches 9 bases. With 3 bases clipped from V and 3 bases from J, the junction kept 2 bases outside the gene matches. Germline V gives CDR1 MDHEN, CDR2 SYDVKM. The CDR3 is made up of 15 amino acids. The CDR3 nucleotides read TGTGCCAGCAGTTTGAGACAGGGGGCTAATGAAAAACTGTTTTTT. Translating gives CASSLRQGANEKLFF.

This chain links TRBV4-2 with TRBJ2-6; D gene unclear. The CDR3 spans 15 residues. Germline V CDR1 and CDR2: LGHNA, YNFKEQ. Trimming took off 0 bases at V and 3 bases at J, with 6 bases between the two ends. DNA of the CDR3: TGTGCCAGCAGCCAAGAGAGGAATGGGGCCAACGTCCTGACTTTC. Its translation is CASSQERNGANVLTF.

This clone was picked up a small number of times. This chain uses TRBV12-3 or TRBV12-4 with TRBJ2-1; D is undetermined. V dropped 4 bases and J dropped 7 bases, with 14 bases sitting between them. The CDR3 totals 14 residues. In nucleotides, the CDR3 is TGTGCCAGCAGTTCCACCTTCATTGGGAATGAGCAGTTCTTC. This gives the protein CASSSTFIGNEQFF.

This clone was observed a few times. The chain couples TRBV4-2 to TRBJ2-2; no clear D gene. Germline V gives CDR1 LGHNA, CDR2 YNFKEQ. Trimming stripped 4 bases from V and 0 bases from J, with 18 bases between. CDR3 length equals 18 residues. The CDR3 DNA reads as TGTGCCAGCAGCCTAGGCGCATGGGGAAGTACGAACACCGGGGAGCTGTTTTTT. Encoded protein: CASSLGAWGSTNTGELFF.

This clone is categorized as medium-sized. The V and J genes are TRBV19 and TRBJ2-7; D is ambiguous. The ends were cut back, 2 bases at V and 5 bases at J, with 10 bases in the middle. In germline, CDR1 is LNHDA, CDR2 SQIVND (reference sequence). The CDR3 consists of 13 residues. The CDR3 protein is CASSISLMNEQYF. CDR3 bases: TGTGCCAGTAGTATATCCTTGATGAACGAGCAGTACTTC.